A single sample is the source of the 25 T cell receptor beta chains below, sequenced in a study of cytotoxic CD8 clonotypes in ibrutinib-treated CLL. Sequencing was performed with immunoSEQ multiplex PCR; in TCRdb, only in-frame clones are kept and a portion is missing. Of 250,000 to 350,000 clones listed, 76% were seen once; the top ten hold around 5.1%. The material sequenced was PBMCs, taken at disease progression, from a patient treated with ibrutinib. The receptors here all came from a human donor with chronic lymphocytic leukemia.

This clone has just one count. The gene calls are TRBV6-5 and TRBJ2-4; no clear D gene. This CDR3 has 15 residues. Looked up from germline, CDR1 is MNHEY and CDR2 is SVGAGI. The V end lost 6 bases, the J end lost 1 base, and 13 bases lay between the germline ends. CDR3 sequence reads: CASSPLGRAKNIQYF. CDR3 nucleotide sequence: TGTGCCAGCAGCCCGCTTGGACGGGCCAAAAACATTCAGTACTTC.

The V call is TRBV19, the J call TRBJ2-3; D gene unclear. This CDR3 has 16 residues. Trimming shortened V by 2 bases and J by 2 bases, and 14 bases separated the two germline ends. Germline V gene lookup returns CDR1 LNHDA and CDR2 SQIVND (reference sequence). The CDR3 is CASSIRLPEITDTQYF. The CDR3 DNA sequence: TGTGCCAGTAGTATAAGGTTGCCAGAAATCACAGATACGCAGTATTTT. Full variable domain (remainder filled in from reference TRBV19 and TRBJ2-3): DGGITQSPKYLFRKEGQNVTLSCEQNLNHDAMYWYRQDPGQGLRLIYYSQIVNDFQKGDIAEGYSVSREKKESFPLTVTSAQKNPTAFYLCASSIRLPEITDTQYFGPGTRLTVL.

The CDR3 loop reads CASSFPRDTEKLFF. DNA for the CDR3: TGTGCCAGCAGCTTTCCCCGGGACACCGAAAAACTGTTTTTT. The chain couples TRBV13 to TRBJ1-4; a weak D match, TRBD1 (6 bases). The V gene's germline CDR1 is PRHDT and CDR2 FYEKMQ (reference sequence). V lost 3 bases, J lost 8 bases, and 13 bases lay in between. This CDR3 has 14 residues.

Only one count was recorded for this clone. The chain has TRBV4-1 and TRBJ1-2; 11 bases align to TRBD1. J was trimmed by 0 bases and V by 1 base; bases with no gene match: 4. The germline V gene encodes CDR1 MGHRA and CDR2 YSYEKL. The length of the CDR3 is 17 residues. The DNA of the CDR3 is TGCGCCAGCAGCCAAGGGACAGGGGGCGTTTCTAACTATGGCTACACCTTC. It specifies CASSQGTGGVSNYGYTF.

This chain joins TRBV19 and TRBJ1-2; the D is unclear. V lost 1 base and J 4 bases, leaving 7 bases between the germline ends. Germline CDR1 and CDR2: LNHDA and SQIVND (reference sequence). The CDR3 totals 13 residues. CDR3 loop: CASSIARIYGYTF. The CDR3 region has the DNA TGTGCCAGTAGTATAGCCCGGATCTATGGCTACACCTTC.

The V and J genes are TRBV7-9 and TRBJ2-3; 12 bases line up with TRBD2. CDR1 is SEHNR and CDR2 is FQNEAQ in the germline V gene (reference sequence). The CDR3 runs to 15 residues. Unmatched junction bases numbered 3, after V lost 2 bases and J lost 6 bases. CDR3 protein: CASSLTSGRLDTQYF. The CDR3 DNA reads TGTGCCAGCAGCTTAACTAGCGGGAGGTTGGATACGCAGTATTTT.

This chain joins TRBV5-1 and TRBJ2-3; possible D gene TRBD2, 6 bases. The CDR3 runs 12 residues. Trimming cost V 4 bases and J 11 bases, with 14 bases left between them. Looked up from germline, CDR1 is SGHRS and CDR2 is YFSETQ. The CDR3 loop reads CASSLTSREQYF. The CDR3 DNA sequence: TGCGCCAGCAGCCTGACTAGTCGTGAGCAGTATTTT.

The chain couples TRBV7-8 to TRBJ1-2, with D hard to call. CDR3 length equals 13 residues. Trimming removed 7 bases from V and 6 bases from J, with 15 bases in between. Germline lookup yields CDR1 SGHVS and CDR2 FQNEAQ. CDR3 loop: CASTPRQFDGYTF. The CDR3 coding sequence is TGTGCCAGCACCCCGCGGCAGTTCGATGGCTACACCTTC.

The chain combines TRBV6-6 with TRBJ1-2, with D possibly TRBD1 on 6 matching bases. CDR1 and CDR2 (germline): MNHNY, SVGAGI (reference sequence). V gave up 5 bases and J gave up 8 bases, with 18 bases separating them. The CDR3 length is 14 residues. Here the CDR3 reads CASSPNERGDGYTF. The CDR3 DNA sequence: TGTGCCAGCAGTCCGAACGAGAGGGGGGACGGCTACACCTTC.

The chain uses TRBV4-1 and TRBJ2-7, with TRBD1 matching over 10 bases. The CDR3 spans 16 residues. Germline values: CDR1 MGHRA, CDR2 YSYEKL. The trim removed 3 bases at V and 1 base at J, leaving 6 bases unmatched. The DNA of the CDR3 is TGCGCCAGCAGCCAGTGGAGGGACAGGGGATCCTACGAGCAGTACTTC. Translating it yields CASSQWRDRGSYEQYF.

The chain has TRBV6-5 and TRBJ2-1; D gene unclear. Deletions cut 6 bases from V and 7 bases from J, with 13 bases between. This CDR3 is built from 13 residues. Germline V CDR1 and CDR2: MNHEY, SVGAGI. The CDR3 region is CASRGRVYNEQFF. The CDR3 coding sequence is TGTGCCAGCAGGGGAAGGGTTTATAATGAGCAGTTCTTC.

The chain couples TRBV12-5 to TRBJ2-2; D is uncertain. V dropped 3 bases and J dropped 5 bases, with 13 bases sitting between them. The CDR3 totals 15 residues. Germline CDR1 LGHNT, CDR2 FRNRAP. CDR3 bases: TGTGCTAGTGGTTTTCTACTCTTGGGGACCGGGGAGCTGTTTTTT. Encoded protein: CASGFLLLGTGELFF.

The chain combines TRBV28 with TRBJ2-3, with 12 bases that match TRBD2. CDR3 length: 15 amino acids. Germline V gives CDR1 MDHEN, CDR2 SYDVKM. With V trimmed by 6 bases and J by 4 bases, 5 bases remained unmatched. DNA for the CDR3: TGTGCCAGCAGCCCTAGCGGGAGGGTTGCAGATACGCAGTATTTT. Amino acid sequence: CASSPSGRVADTQYF.

This clone was found many times. The same CDR3 is also encoded by other DNA sequences in this sample. J is TRBJ2-7 and V is TRBV4-2, with 13 bases fitting TRBD2. The CDR3 has 16 amino acids. The V segment lost 1 base and the J segment 0 bases; nucleotides outside the gene matches: 0. Germline assignment: CDR1 LGHNA and CDR2 YNFKEQ. The CDR3 protein is CASSQGTSGGSYEQYF. In DNA form, the CDR3 reads TGTGCCAGCAGCCAAGGGACTAGCGGGGGCTCCTACGAGCAGTACTTC.

The chain combines TRBV5-6 with TRBJ1-3, with 10 bases aligning to TRBD1. CDR3 size: 17 residues. CDR1 and CDR2 from the germline V gene are SGHDT and YYEEEE. V was clipped by 1 base and J by 0 bases; unmatched bases: 4. This chain's CDR3 is CASSLPGTGASGNTIYF. The CDR3, as DNA: TGTGCCAGCAGCTTGCCGGGGACAGGGGCCTCTGGAAACACCATATATTTT.

The gene calls are TRBV7-2 and TRBJ2-3; no reliable D call. The germline V and J ends were trimmed by 4 bases and 0 bases, with 14 bases remaining between them. Germline V gene sequence: CDR1 SGHTA, CDR2 FQGNSA. This CDR3 is 16 amino acids long. CDR3 nucleotides: TGTGCCAGCAGCTCCCACCCAGCGACAAGCACAGATACGCAGTATTTT. It translates to CASSSHPATSTDTQYF.

This clone was picked up a small number of times. The V gene is TRBV6-6, the J gene TRBJ2-7, with unresolved D. Deletions cut 10 bases from V and 2 bases from J, with 15 bases between. Germline V gives CDR1 MNHNY, CDR2 SVGAGI (reference sequence). The CDR3 runs to 13 residues. CDR3 in DNA: TGTGCCACTAACGAAGGGCCTACCTACGAGCAGTACTTC. This sequence encodes CATNEGPTYEQYF.

The table lists this clone with a count of one. The rearrangement uses TRBV6-5 and TRBJ2-3; D not resolved. V was clipped by 4 bases and J by 0 bases, with 8 bases between them. The CDR3 totals 14 residues. Germline V CDR1 and CDR2: MNHEY, SVGAGI. CDR3 in amino acids: CASSLRSSTDTQYF. In DNA, the CDR3 is TGTGCCAGCAGTTTGCGCAGTAGCACAGATACGCAGTATTTT.

V usage is TRBV19 and J usage is TRBJ1-1; D might be TRBD1 (6 bases). Trimming removed 2 bases from V and 1 base from J, with 11 bases in between. There are 15 residues in the CDR3. Germline V gives CDR1 LNHDA, CDR2 SQIVND (reference sequence). For the CDR3, the DNA is TGTGCCAGTAGTATATTGAGCAGGGGGAACACTGAAGCTTTCTTT. This sequence encodes CASSILSRGNTEAFF.

This chain connects TRBV27 to TRBJ1-2, with 8 bases matching TRBD1. The germline gives CDR1 MNHEY, CDR2 SMNVEV (reference sequence). This CDR3 region has 14 residues. V was clipped by 8 bases and J by 2 bases; unmatched bases: 7. The CDR3 is CASSARGRNYGYTF. DNA of the CDR3: TGTGCCAGCTCCGCCAGGGGGCGCAACTATGGCTACACCTTC.

The gene calls are TRBV28 and TRBJ1-1, with D tentatively TRBD1 (5 bases). The CDR3 sequence is 14 residues long. V lost 6 bases, J lost 8 bases, and 19 bases lay in between. CDR1 and CDR2 (germline): MDHEN, SYDVKM. The CDR3 sequence: CASRPGYMGDEAFF. CDR3 bases: TGTGCCAGCAGGCCCGGCTACATGGGGGACGAAGCTTTCTTT.

The chain has TRBV19 and TRBJ2-1; D may be TRBD1 or TRBD2 (5 bases each). Looked up from germline, CDR1 is LNHDA and CDR2 is SQIVND (reference sequence). The CDR3 is 15 amino acids. Trimming shortened V by 2 bases and J by 8 bases, and 16 bases separated the two germline ends. The CDR3 DNA sequence: TGTGCCAGTAGTATAAGTTACGGGGCGTCCGATGAGCAGTTCTTC. This translates into CASSISYGASDEQFF. Looking up the rest from reference TRBV19 and TRBJ2-1 gives the full variable domain: DGGITQSPKYLFRKEGQNVTLSCEQNLNHDAMYWYRQDPGQGLRLIYYSQIVNDFQKGDIAEGYSVSREKKESFPLTVTSAQKNPTAFYLCASSISYGASDEQFFGPGTRLTVL.

CDR3 coding DNA: TGTGCCAGCAGTAAACAGATGGGGGGGTCTGGTGGCTACACCTTC. It specifies CASSKQMGGSGGYTF. V gene TRBV6-4 combines with J gene TRBJ1-2; D may be TRBD1 (5 bases). V lost 5 bases, J lost 7 bases, and 20 bases lay in between. This CDR3 contains 15 residues. The V gene's germline CDR1 is MRHNA and CDR2 SNTAGT.

The V gene is TRBV6-5, the J gene TRBJ1-2; D perhaps matches TRBD1 (6 bases). Germline V gene lookup returns CDR1 MNHEY and CDR2 SVGAGI. Trimming took 0 bases from V and 6 from J, leaving 14 bases between them. The CDR3 is 15 amino acids. The CDR3 nucleotides are TGTGCCAGCAGTTACTCGAATGGGGGGCGAAATGGCTACACCTTC. Protein: CASSYSNGGRNGYTF.

The V and J genes are TRBV29-1 and TRBJ2-1; D remains ambiguous. Germline lookup yields CDR1 SQVTM and CDR2 ANQGSEA. V was pared by 3 bases and J by 16 bases, with 7 bases between. CDR3 size: 8 residues. CDR3: CSVEAGFF. The DNA of the CDR3 is TGCAGCGTTGAGGCCGGCTTCTTC.